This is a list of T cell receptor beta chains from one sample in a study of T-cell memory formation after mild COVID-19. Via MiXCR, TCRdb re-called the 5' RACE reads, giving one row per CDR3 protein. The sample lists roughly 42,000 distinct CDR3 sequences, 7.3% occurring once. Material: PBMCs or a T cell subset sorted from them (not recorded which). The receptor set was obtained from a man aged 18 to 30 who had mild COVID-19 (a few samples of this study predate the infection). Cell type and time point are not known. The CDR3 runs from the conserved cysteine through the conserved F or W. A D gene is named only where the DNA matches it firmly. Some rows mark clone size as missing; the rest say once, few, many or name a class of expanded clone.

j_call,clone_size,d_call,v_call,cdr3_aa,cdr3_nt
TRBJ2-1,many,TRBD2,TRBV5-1,CASSPLAGDNEQFF,TGCGCCAGCAGCCCACTAGCGGGGGACAATGAGCAGTTCTTC
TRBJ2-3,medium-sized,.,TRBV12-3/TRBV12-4,CASSLAVHSTDTQYF,TGTGCCAGCAGTTTAGCGGTACATAGCACAGATACGCAGTATTTT
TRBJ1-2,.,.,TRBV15,CATSREDNYGYTF,TGTGCCACCAGCAGGGAAGATAACTATGGCTACACCTTC
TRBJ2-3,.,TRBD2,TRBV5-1,CASSLVSGSGGTDTQYF,TGCGCCAGCAGCTTGGTGTCTGGGTCGGGGGGGACAGATACGCAGTATTTT
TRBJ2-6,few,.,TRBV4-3,CASSQDYRRGANVLTF,TGCGCCAGCAGCCAAGATTATAGAAGGGGGGCCAACGTCCTGACTTTC
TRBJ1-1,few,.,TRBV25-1,CASSGTAVNTEAFF,TGTGCCAGCAGTGGGACAGCGGTGAACACTGAAGCTTTCTTT
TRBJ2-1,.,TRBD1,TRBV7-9,CASSLGQGASSYNEQFF,TGTGCCAGCAGCTTGGGACAGGGGGCGAGCTCCTACAATGAGCAGTTCTTC
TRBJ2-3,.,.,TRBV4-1,CASSQDPNSDTQYF,TGCGCCAGCAGCCAAGATCCCAATTCCGATACGCAGTATTTT
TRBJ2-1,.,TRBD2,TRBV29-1,CSVGRLAERWNEQFF,TGCAGCGTTGGACGACTAGCGGAAAGATGGAATGAGCAGTTCTTC
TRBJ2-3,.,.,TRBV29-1,CSGRGSSTDTQYF,TGCAGCGGCAGGGGTTCTAGCACAGATACGCAGTATTTT
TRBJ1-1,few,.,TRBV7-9,CASSLARQIEAFF,TGTGCCAGCAGCTTAGCTCGGCAGATTGAAGCTTTCTTT
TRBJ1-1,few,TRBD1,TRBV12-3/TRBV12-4,CASSQLDRGTEAFF,TGTGCCAGCAGTCAACTAGACAGGGGCACTGAAGCTTTCTTT
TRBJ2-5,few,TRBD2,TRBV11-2,CASSLTSGGPKETQYF,TGTGCCAGCAGCTTAACCAGCGGGGGGCCAAAAGAGACCCAGTACTTC
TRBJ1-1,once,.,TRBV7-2,CASGRLGAFF,TGTGCCAGCGGGCGGTTGGGGGCTTTCTTT
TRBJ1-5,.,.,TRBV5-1,CASSLGPTENSNQPQHF,TGCGCCAGCAGCTTGGGGCCGACGGAGAATAGCAATCAGCCCCAGCATTTT
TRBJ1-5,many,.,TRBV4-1,CASSLRSKSGNQPQHF,TGCGCCAGCAGTTTGCGCTCCAAGTCGGGCAATCAGCCCCAGCATTTT
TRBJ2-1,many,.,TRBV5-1,CASSLTTGTTIPLF,TGCGCCAGCAGCCTGACCACAGGGACCACCATCCCCCTCTTC
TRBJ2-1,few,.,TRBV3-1,CASSQDGYEQFF,TGTGCCAGCAGCCAAGATGGTTATGAGCAGTTCTTC
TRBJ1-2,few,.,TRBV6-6,CASRPEGPYGYTF,TGTGCCAGCAGGCCGGAGGGTCCATATGGCTACACCTTC
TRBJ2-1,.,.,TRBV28,CASSLLNNEQFF,TGTGCCAGCAGCCTTTTGAACAATGAGCAGTTCTTC
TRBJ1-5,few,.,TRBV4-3,CASSQDAGGNQPQHF,TGCGCCAGCAGCCAAGATGCAGGGGGCAATCAGCCCCAGCATTTT
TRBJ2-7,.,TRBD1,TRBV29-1,CSVEKQGTYEQYF,TGCAGCGTGGAAAAACAGGGGACCTACGAGCAGTACTTC
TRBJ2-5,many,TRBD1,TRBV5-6,CASREQGRETQYF,TGTGCCAGCAGGGAACAGGGGCGTGAGACCCAGTACTTC